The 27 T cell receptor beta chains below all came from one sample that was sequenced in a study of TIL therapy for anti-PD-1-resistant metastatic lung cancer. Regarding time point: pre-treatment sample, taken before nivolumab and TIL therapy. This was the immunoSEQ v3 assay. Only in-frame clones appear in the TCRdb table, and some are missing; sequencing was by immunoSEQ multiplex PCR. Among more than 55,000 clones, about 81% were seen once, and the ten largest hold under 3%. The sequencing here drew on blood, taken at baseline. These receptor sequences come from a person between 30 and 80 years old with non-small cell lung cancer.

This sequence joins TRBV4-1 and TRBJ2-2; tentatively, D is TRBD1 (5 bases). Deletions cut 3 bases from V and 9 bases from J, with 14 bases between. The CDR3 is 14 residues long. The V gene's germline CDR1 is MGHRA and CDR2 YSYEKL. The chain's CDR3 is CASSQGDRVRELFF. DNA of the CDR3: TGCGCCAGCAGCCAGGGTGACAGAGTGAGGGAGCTGTTTTTT.

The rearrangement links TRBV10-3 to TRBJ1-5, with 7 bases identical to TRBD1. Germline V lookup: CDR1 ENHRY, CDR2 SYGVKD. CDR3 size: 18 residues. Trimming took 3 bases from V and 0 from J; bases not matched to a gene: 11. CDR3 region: CAISERGQDQNSNQPQHF. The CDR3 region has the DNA TGTGCCATCAGTGAACGAGGACAGGACCAAAATAGCAATCAGCCCCAGCATTTT.

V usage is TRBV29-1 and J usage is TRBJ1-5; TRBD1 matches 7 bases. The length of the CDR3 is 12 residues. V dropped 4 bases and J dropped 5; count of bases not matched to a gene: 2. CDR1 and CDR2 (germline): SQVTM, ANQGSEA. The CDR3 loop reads CSVGQGYQPQHF. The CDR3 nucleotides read TGCAGCGTTGGACAGGGTTATCAGCCCCAGCATTTT.

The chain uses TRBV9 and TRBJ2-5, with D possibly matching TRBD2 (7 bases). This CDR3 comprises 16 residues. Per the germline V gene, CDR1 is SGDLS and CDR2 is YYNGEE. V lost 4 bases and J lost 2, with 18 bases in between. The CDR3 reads CASSYSPGGHQETQYF. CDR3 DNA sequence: TGTGCCAGCAGCTACAGCCCGGGGGGCCATCAAGAGACCCAGTACTTC.

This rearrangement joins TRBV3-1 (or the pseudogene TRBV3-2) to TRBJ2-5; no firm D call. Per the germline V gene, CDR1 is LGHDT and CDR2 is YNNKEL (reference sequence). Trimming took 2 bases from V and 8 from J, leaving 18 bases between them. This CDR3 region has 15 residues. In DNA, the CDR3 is TGTGCCAGCAGCCAACCCACAAAAAAGGTGGACACCCAGTACTTC. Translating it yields CASSQPTKKVDTQYF.

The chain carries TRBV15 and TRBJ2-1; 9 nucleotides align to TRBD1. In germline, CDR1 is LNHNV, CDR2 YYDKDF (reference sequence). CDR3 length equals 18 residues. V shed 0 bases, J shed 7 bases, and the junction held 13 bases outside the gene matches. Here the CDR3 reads CATSRDSSWTGAWNEQFF. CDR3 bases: TGTGCCACCAGCAGAGATTCTTCCTGGACAGGGGCGTGGAATGAGCAGTTCTTC.

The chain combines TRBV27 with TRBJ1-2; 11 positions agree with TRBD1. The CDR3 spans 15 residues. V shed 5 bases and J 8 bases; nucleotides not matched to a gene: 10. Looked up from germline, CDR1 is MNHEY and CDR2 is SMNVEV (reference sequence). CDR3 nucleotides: TGTGCCAGCAGTGGACTAGGACAGGGGGCTGGAGGCTACACCTTC. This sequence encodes CASSGLGQGAGGYTF.

CDR3 in amino acids: CASTAQGTYEQYF. The CDR3, as DNA: TGTGCCAGCACCGCACAGGGAACCTACGAGCAGTACTTC. The rearrangement joins TRBV25-1 to TRBJ2-7, with D maybe TRBD1 (6 bases). Looked up from germline, CDR1 is MGHDK and CDR2 is SYGVNS. The length of the CDR3 is 13 residues. V lost 7 bases to trimming and J lost 2 bases, with 12 bases between them.

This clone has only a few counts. Written as DNA, the CDR3 is TGTGCCACCAGCAGAGATGGGGGCCCGAACACCGGGGAGCTGTTTTTT. Its translation is CATSRDGGPNTGELFF. This chain connects TRBV15 to TRBJ2-2; D is perhaps TRBD1 (6 bases). The germline V and J ends were trimmed by 0 bases and 0 bases, with 8 bases remaining between them. This CDR3 is built from 16 residues. Germline loops: CDR1 LNHNV, CDR2 YYDKDF (reference sequence).

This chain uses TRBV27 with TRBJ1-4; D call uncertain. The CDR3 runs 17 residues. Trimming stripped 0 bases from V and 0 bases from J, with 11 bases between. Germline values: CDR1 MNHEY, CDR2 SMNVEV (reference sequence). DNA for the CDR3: TGTGCCAGCAGTTTATCGATGGGTGATGCAACTAATGAAAAACTGTTTTTT. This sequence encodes CASSLSMGDATNEKLFF.

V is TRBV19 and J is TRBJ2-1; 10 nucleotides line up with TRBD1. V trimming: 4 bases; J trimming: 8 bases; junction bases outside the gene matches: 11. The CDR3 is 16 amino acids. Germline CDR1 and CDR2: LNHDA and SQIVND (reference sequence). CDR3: CASSTQSRQGAHEQFF. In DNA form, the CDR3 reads TGTGCCAGTAGTACCCAATCACGACAGGGGGCTCATGAGCAGTTCTTC.

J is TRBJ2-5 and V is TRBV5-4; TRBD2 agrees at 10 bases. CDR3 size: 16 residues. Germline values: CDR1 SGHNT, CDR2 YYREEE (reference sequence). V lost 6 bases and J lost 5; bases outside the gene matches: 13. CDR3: CASTIERGSGGETQYF. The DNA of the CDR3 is TGTGCCAGCACGATCGAGAGGGGTAGCGGGGGGGAGACCCAGTACTTC.

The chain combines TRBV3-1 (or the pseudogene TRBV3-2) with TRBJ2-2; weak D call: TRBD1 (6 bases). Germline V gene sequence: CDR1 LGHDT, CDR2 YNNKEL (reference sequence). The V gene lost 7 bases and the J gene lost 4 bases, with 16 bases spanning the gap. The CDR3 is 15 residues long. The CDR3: CASTVGGYSTGELFF. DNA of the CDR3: TGTGCCAGCACCGTAGGGGGTTATAGCACCGGGGAGCTGTTTTTT.

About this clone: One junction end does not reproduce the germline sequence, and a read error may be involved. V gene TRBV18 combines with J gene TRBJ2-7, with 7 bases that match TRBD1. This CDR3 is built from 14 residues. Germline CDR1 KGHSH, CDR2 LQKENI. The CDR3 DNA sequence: TGTGCCAGCTCGCCACGGGACAGTCCTACCGAGCAGTACTTC. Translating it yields CASSPRDSPTEQYF.

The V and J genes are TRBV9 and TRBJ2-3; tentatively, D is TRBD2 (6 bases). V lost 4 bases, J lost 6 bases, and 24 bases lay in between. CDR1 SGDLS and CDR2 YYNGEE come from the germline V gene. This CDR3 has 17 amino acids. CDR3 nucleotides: TGTGCCAGCAGCCTCCCCCTGGGAGGCGTAGTCTCCGATACGCAGTATTTT. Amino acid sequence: CASSLPLGGVVSDTQYF.

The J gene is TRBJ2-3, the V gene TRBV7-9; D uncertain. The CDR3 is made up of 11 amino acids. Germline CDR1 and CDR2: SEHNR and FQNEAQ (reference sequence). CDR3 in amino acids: CVLSSTDTQYF. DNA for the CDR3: TGTGTTCTCTCTAGCACAGATACGCAGTATTTT.

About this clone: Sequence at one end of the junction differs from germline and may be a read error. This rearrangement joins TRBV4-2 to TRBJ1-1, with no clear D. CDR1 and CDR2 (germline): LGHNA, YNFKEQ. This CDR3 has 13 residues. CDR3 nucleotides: TGTGCCAGCAGCCAAGGACCGAACGCTGAAGCTTTCTTT. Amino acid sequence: CASSQGPNAEAFF.

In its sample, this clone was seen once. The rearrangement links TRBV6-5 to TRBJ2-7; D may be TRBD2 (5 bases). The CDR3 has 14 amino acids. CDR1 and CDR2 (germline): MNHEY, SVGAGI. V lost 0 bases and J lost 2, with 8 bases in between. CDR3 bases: TGTGCCAGCAGTTACTCCGGAGGACCCTACGAGCAGTACTTC. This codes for CASSYSGGPYEQYF.

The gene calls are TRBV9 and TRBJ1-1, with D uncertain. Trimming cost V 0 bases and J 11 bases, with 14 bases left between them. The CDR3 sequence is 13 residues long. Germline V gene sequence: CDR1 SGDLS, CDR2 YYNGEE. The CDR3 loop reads CASSVGNFAGAFF. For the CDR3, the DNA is TGTGCCAGCAGCGTAGGGAACTTCGCCGGGGCTTTCTTT.

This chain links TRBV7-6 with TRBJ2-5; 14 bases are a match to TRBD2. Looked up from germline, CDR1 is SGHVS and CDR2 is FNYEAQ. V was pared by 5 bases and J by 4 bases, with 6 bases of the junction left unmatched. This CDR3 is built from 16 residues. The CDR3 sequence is CASSIGTSGGLETQYF. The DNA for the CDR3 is TGTGCCAGCAGCATAGGGACTAGCGGGGGTCTAGAGACCCAGTACTTC. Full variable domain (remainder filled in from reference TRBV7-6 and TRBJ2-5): GAGVSQSPRYKVTKRGQDVALRCDPISGHVSLYWYRQALGQGPEFLTYFNYEAQQDKSGLPNDRFSAERPEGSISTLTIQRTEQRDSAMYRCASSIGTSGGLETQYFGPGTRLLVL.

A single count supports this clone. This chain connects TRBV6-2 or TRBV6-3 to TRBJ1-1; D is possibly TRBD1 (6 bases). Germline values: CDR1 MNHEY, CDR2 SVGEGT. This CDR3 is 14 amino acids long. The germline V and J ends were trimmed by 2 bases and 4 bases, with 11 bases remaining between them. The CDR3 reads CASSYKQGLTEAFF. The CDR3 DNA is TGTGCCAGCAGTTACAAACAGGGTCTCACTGAAGCTTTCTTT.

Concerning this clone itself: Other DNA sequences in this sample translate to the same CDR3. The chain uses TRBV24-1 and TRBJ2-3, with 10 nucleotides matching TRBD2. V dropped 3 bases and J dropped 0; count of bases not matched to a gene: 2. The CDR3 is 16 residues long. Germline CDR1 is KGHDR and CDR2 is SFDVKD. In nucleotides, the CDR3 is TGTGCCACCAGTGATCTAGCGGGGGCTAGCACAGATACGCAGTATTTT. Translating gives CATSDLAGASTDTQYF.

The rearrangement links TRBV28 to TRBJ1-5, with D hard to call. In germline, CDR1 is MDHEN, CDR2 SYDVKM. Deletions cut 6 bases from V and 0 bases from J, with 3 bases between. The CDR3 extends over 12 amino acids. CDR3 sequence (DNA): TGTGCCAGCAGGGATAGCAATCAGCCCCAGCATTTT. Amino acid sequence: CASRDSNQPQHF.

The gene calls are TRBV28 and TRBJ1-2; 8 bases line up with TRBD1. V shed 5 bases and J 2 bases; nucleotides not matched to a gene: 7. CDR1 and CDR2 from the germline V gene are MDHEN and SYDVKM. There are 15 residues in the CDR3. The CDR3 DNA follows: TGTGCCAGCAGTCCAGGGGGCGCCGGAAACTATGGCTACACCTTC. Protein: CASSPGGAGNYGYTF.

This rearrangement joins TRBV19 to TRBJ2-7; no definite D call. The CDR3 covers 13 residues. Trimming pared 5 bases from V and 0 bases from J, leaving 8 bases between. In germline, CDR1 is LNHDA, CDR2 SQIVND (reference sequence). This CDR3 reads CASSPPPSYEQYF. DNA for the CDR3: TGTGCCAGTAGTCCCCCCCCCTCCTACGAGCAGTACTTC.

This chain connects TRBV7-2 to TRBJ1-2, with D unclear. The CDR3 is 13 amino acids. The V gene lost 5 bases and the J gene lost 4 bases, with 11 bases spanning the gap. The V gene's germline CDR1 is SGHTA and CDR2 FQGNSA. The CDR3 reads CASSLGQRYGYTF. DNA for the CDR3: TGTGCCAGCAGCCTCGGGCAACGCTATGGCTACACCTTC.

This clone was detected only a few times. The CDR3 DNA reads as TGTGCCAGCAGCTTATCTGGGAATTGGGAAAAACTGTTTTTT. Translation gives CASSLSGNWEKLFF. The rearrangement links TRBV7-9 to TRBJ1-4; D is ambiguous. Germline CDR1 and CDR2: SEHNR and FQNEAQ (reference sequence). The CDR3 spans 14 residues. V lost 2 bases, J lost 8 bases, and 12 bases lay in between.